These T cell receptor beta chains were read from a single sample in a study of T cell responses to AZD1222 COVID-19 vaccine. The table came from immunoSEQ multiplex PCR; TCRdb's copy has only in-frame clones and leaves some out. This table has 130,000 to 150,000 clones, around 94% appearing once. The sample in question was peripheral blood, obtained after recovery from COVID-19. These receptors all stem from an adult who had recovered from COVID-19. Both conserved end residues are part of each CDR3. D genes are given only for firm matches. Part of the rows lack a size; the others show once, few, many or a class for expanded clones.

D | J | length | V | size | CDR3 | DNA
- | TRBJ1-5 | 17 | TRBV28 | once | CASSFDPVRVGDQPQHF | TGTGCCAGCAGTTTTGACCCCGTCCGTGTGGGGGATCAGCCCCAGCATTTT
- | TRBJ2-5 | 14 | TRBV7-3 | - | CASSTQGGAETQYF | TGTGCCAGCAGCACCCAGGGGGGGGCCGAGACCCAGTACTTC
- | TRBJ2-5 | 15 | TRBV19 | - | CASSLQGVGQETQYF | TGTGCCAGTAGTCTACAGGGAGTAGGGCAAGAGACCCAGTACTTC
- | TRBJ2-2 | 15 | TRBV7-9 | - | CASSMTPTSTGELFF | TGTGCCAGCAGCATGACACCTACGAGCACCGGGGAGCTGTTTTTT
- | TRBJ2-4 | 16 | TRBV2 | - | CASSDRGLIAKNIQYF | TGTGCCAGCAGTGACAGGGGCCTCATAGCCAAAAACATTCAGTACTTC
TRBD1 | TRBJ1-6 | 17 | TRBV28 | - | CASSTGQGTVYNSPLHF | TGTGCCAGCAGTACGGGACAGGGAACGGTCTATAATTCACCCCTCCACTTT
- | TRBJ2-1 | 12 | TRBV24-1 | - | CATSRGDNEQFF | TGTGCCACCAGCAGGGGAGACAATGAGCAGTTCTTC
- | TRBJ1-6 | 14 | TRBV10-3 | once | CAIAPQGQHSPLHF | TGTGCCATCGCGCCCCAGGGCCAGCATTCACCCCTCCACTTT
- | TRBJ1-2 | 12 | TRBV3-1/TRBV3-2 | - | CASSQDRGGYTF | TGTGCCAGCAGCCAAGATCGAGGGGGCTACACCTTC
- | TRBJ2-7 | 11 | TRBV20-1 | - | CSAAIGNEQYF | TGCAGTGCCGCTATAGGGAACGAGCAGTACTTC
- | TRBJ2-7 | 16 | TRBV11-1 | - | CASSLANKGPPYEQYF | TGTGCCAGCAGCTTAGCGAACAAGGGGCCACCCTACGAGCAGTACTTC
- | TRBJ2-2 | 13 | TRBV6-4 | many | CASSDSDTGELFF | TGTGCCAGCAGTGATAGTGACACCGGGGAGCTGTTTTTT
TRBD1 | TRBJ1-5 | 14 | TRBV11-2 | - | CASSPTGAGQPQHF | TGTGCCAGCAGCCCTACAGGGGCGGGGCAGCCCCAGCATTTT
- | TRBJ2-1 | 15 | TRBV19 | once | CASSMLPVSYNEQFF | TGTGCCAGTAGTATGCTCCCGGTCTCCTACAATGAGCAGTTCTTC
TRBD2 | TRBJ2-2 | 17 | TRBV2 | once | CASSPTSGRSNTGELFF | TGTGCCAGCAGTCCGACTAGCGGGAGGTCGAACACCGGGGAGCTGTTTTTT
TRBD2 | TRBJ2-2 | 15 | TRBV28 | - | CASTQGGLDTGELFF | TGTGCCAGCACCCAGGGAGGGTTGGACACCGGGGAGCTGTTTTTT
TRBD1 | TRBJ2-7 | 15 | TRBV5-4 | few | CASSPDGTGSYEQYF | TGTGCCAGCAGCCCGGACGGGACAGGCTCCTACGAGCAGTACTTC
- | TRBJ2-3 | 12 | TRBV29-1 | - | CSVERSTDTQYF | TGCAGCGTTGAGCGGAGCACAGATACGCAGTATTTT
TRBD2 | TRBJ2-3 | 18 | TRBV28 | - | CASSLRASGRALDDTQYF | TGTGCCAGCAGTTTAAGGGCTAGCGGGAGGGCCCTCGATGATACGCAGTATTTT
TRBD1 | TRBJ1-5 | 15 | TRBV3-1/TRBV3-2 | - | CASSQQAGGGQPQHF | TGTGCCAGCAGCCAACAAGCAGGGGGCGGTCAGCCCCAGCATTTT
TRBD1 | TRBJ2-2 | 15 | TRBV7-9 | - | CASSSGGRNTGELFF | TGTGCCAGCAGCTCAGGGGGTAGGAACACCGGGGAGCTGTTTTTT
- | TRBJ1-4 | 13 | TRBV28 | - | CASSSGQNEKLFF | TGTGCCAGCAGCTCCGGACAGAATGAAAAACTGTTTTTT
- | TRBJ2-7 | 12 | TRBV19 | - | CASSIRGFEQYF | TGTGCCAGTAGTATCCGGGGGTTCGAGCAGTACTTC
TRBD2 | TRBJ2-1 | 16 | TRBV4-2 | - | CASSLRTSGGYNEQFF | TGTGCCAGCAGCCTACGGACTAGCGGGGGATACAATGAGCAGTTCTTC
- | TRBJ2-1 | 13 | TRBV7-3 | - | CASSLHGPNEQFF | TGTGCCAGCAGCTTACATGGCCCCAATGAGCAGTTCTTC
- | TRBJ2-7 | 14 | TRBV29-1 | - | CSVGGSRENYEQYF | TGCAGCGTTGGAGGGAGCAGGGAAAACTACGAGCAGTACTTC
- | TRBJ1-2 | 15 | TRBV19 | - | CASSIAIDRVYGYTF | TGTGCCAGTAGTATCGCCATCGACAGAGTATATGGCTACACCTTC
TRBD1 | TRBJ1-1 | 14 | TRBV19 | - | CASRAQGMNTEAFF | TGTGCCAGTAGAGCACAGGGGATGAACACTGAAGCTTTCTTT
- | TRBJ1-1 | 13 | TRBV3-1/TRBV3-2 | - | CASSQGWNTEAFF | TGTGCCAGCAGCCAAGGCTGGAACACTGAAGCTTTCTTT
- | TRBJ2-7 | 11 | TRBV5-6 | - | CASSFNYEQYF | TGTGCCAGCAGTTTTAACTACGAGCAGTACTTC
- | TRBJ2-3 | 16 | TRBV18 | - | CASSPSLDSVTDTQYF | TGTGCCAGCTCGCCTTCCTTGGACAGCGTCACAGATACGCAGTATTTT
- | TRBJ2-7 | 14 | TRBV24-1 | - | CATSAGAPFVEQYF | TGTGCCACCAGTGCGGGCGCGCCTTTCGTCGAGCAGTACTTC
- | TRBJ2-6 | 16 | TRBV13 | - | CASSIRTSSGANVLTF | TGTGCCAGCAGCATCCGAACCAGCTCTGGGGCCAACGTCCTGACTTTC
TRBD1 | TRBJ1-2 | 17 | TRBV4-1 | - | CASSQGGTGGLSYGYTF | TGCGCCAGCAGCCAAGGGGGGACAGGGGGCTTGTCCTATGGCTACACCTTC
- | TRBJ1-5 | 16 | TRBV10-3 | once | CAISESAGLLNQPQHF | TGTGCCATCAGTGAGTCCGCGGGACTCCTCAATCAGCCCCAGCATTTT
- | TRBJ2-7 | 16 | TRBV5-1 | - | CASSPQGRVGSYEQYF | TGCGCCAGCAGCCCCCAGGGGCGGGTAGGCTCCTACGAGCAGTACTTC
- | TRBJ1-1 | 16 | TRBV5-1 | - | CASSLQPGILNTEAFF | TGCGCCAGCAGCTTGCAACCGGGGATTTTGAACACTGAAGCTTTCTTT
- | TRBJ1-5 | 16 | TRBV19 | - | CASSISGTVSNQPQHF | TGTGCCAGTAGTATATCAGGGACCGTGAGCAATCAGCCCCAGCATTTT
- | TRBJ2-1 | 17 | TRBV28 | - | CASSSPFGVETYNEQFF | TGTGCCAGCAGTTCCCCTTTCGGGGTAGAGACTTACAATGAGCAGTTCTTC
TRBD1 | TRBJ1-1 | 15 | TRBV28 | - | CASSPRTGQYTEAFF | TGTGCCAGCAGTCCGCGGACAGGGCAATACACTGAAGCTTTCTTT
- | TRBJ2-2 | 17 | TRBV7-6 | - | CASSLDAGGNSAGELFF | TGTGCCAGCAGCTTAGACGCAGGCGGGAACTCGGCCGGGGAGCTGTTTTTT
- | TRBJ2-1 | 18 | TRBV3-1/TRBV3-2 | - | CASSQDLTGVGSYNEQFF | TGTGCCAGCAGCCAAGACCTAACGGGAGTCGGCTCCTACAATGAGCAGTTCTTC
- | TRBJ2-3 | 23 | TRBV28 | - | CASSLIFFWEGTHSGASTDTQYF | TGTGCCAGCAGTTTGATTTTTTTTTGGGAGGGGACACACAGCGGTGCTAGCACAGATACGCAGTATTTT
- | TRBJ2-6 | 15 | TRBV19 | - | CASSIFSSGANVLTF | TGTGCCAGTAGTATTTTTAGCTCTGGGGCCAACGTCCTGACTTTC
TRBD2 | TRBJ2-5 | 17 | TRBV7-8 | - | CASSLDSGRANQETQYF | TGTGCCAGCAGCTTAGATAGCGGGAGGGCCAATCAAGAGACCCAGTACTTC
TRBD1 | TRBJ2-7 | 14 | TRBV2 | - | CASRGETGGNEQYF | TGTGCCAGCAGGGGGGAGACAGGGGGAAACGAGCAGTACTTC
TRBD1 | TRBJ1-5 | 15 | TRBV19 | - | CATSRDRASRWPQHF | TGTGCCACATCCCGGGACAGGGCCTCCAGGTGGCCCCAGCATTTT